These 30 T cell receptor beta chains share one sample of origin, sequenced in a study of T cell responses to AZD1222 COVID-19 vaccine. Profiled with immunoSEQ multiplex PCR; TCRdb holds only in-frame clones, not every one. Of around 100,000 clones in the sample, 90% were seen once. The source material was peripheral blood, sampled on day 0 of AZD1222 vaccination. Every receptor here comes from an adult in good health.

The V call is TRBV19, the J call TRBJ2-7; TRBD1 matches 10 bases. With 8 bases clipped from V and 1 base from J, the junction kept 2 bases outside the gene matches. Per germline, CDR1 LNHDA and CDR2 SQIVND (reference sequence). CDR3 length equals 13 residues. In DNA, the CDR3 is TGTGCCAGTGGACAGGGGGGGTCCTACGAGCAGTACTTC. It is translated as CASGQGGSYEQYF. The variable domain in full, completed from reference TRBV19 and TRBJ2-7, reads DGGITQSPKYLFRKEGQNVTLSCEQNLNHDAMYWYRQDPGQGLRLIYYSQIVNDFQKGDIAEGYSVSREKKESFPLTVTSAQKNPTAFYLCASGQGGSYEQYFGPGTRLTVT.

The gene calls are TRBV11-2 and TRBJ1-1; the D is unclear. The V gene lost 5 bases and the J gene lost 11 bases, with 21 bases spanning the gap. The CDR3 runs to 14 residues. Germline-derived CDR1 and CDR2 are SGHAT and FQNNGV. CDR3 protein: CASSPRIVALGAFF. In DNA form, the CDR3 reads TGTGCCAGCAGCCCGAGGATTGTGGCTCTCGGTGCTTTCTTT. The full variable domain, in which reference TRBV11-2 and TRBJ1-1 provide the parts outside the CDR3, is EAGVAQSPRYKIIEKRQSVAFWCNPISGHATLYWYQQILGQGPKLLIQFQNNGVVDDSQLPKDRFSAERLKGVDSTLKIQPAKLEDSAVYLCASSPRIVALGAFFGQGTRLTVV.

This clone was counted a few times. The V call is TRBV28, the J call TRBJ2-1; a weak D match, TRBD2 (6 bases). V lost 4 bases and J 9 bases, leaving 19 bases between the germline ends. Germline CDR1 MDHEN, CDR2 SYDVKM. The CDR3 loop spans 15 amino acids. CDR3 bases: TGTGCCAGCAGTTCCATCCCGGGGACTGCACGTGAGCAGTTCTTC. This sequence encodes CASSSIPGTAREQFF.

V gene TRBV4-2 combines with J gene TRBJ2-7; TRBD2 matches 9 bases. This CDR3 contains 18 residues. The germline gives CDR1 LGHNA, CDR2 YNFKEQ. V was pared by 4 bases and J by 2 bases, with 15 bases of the junction left unmatched. This chain's CDR3 is CASSPNPWLAGTPYEQYF. DNA for the CDR3: TGTGCCAGCAGCCCGAACCCCTGGCTAGCGGGGACTCCCTACGAGCAGTACTTC.

The V call is TRBV7-2, the J call TRBJ2-3, with D perhaps TRBD1 or TRBD2 (6 bases each). Germline CDR1 and CDR2: SGHTA and FQGNSA. The V end was cut by 2 bases, the J end by 6 bases, with 9 bases between. The CDR3 runs 13 residues. The CDR3: CASSLRGADTQYF. Here the CDR3 DNA reads TGTGCCAGCAGCTTAAGGGGGGCCGATACGCAGTATTTT.

The gene calls are TRBV10-2 and TRBJ1-4; D gene ambiguous. The germline V and J ends were trimmed by 2 bases and 7 bases, with 8 bases remaining between them. Germline V gene data show CDR1 as WSHSY and CDR2 as SAAADI. This CDR3 is 13 amino acids long. CDR3 in DNA: TGCGCCAGCAGTGAGGTTCGGCGTGAAAAACTGTTTTTT. This translates into CASSEVRREKLFF.

The rearrangement uses TRBV6-6 and TRBJ2-5; 9 nucleotides align to TRBD1. V trimming: 6 bases; J trimming: 4 bases; junction bases outside the gene matches: 6. The germline V gene encodes CDR1 MNHNY and CDR2 SVGAGI (reference sequence). CDR3 length: 14 residues. CDR3 protein: CASSSGQGTETQYF. DNA of the CDR3: TGTGCCAGCAGCTCGGGACAGGGCACAGAGACCCAGTACTTC.

V and J are TRBV19 and TRBJ2-2, with TRBD1 identical over 7 bases. Germline loops: CDR1 LNHDA, CDR2 SQIVND (reference sequence). The CDR3 spans 16 residues. J was trimmed by 1 base and V by 7 bases; bases with no gene match: 9. CDR3: CASTYGGQWNTGELFF. CDR3 sequence (DNA): TGTGCCAGTACTTATGGGGGACAGTGGAACACCGGGGAGCTGTTTTTT.

The chain links TRBV5-4 to TRBJ1-1; 8 nucleotides match TRBD1. The CDR3 consists of 13 residues. V shed 2 bases and J 7 bases; nucleotides not matched to a gene: 4. The germline gives CDR1 SGHNT, CDR2 YYREEE (reference sequence). CDR3 nucleotide sequence: TGTGCCAGCAGCTTCTGGGGGACAGGTGAAGCTTTCTTT. Translated: CASSFWGTGEAFF.

The CDR3 DNA follows: TGTGCCAGCTCACGCGCGGGGGGAGGTGAGCAGTTCTTC. Translation: CASSRAGGGEQFF. This chain joins TRBV18 and TRBJ2-1; 8 bases are a match to TRBD2. Trimming cost V 4 bases and J 9 bases; bases outside gene matches: 5. The CDR3 consists of 13 residues. Per germline, CDR1 KGHSH and CDR2 LQKENI.

This clone appeared a few times. The rearrangement joins TRBV27 to TRBJ2-3, with 9 bases matching TRBD1. Germline V lookup: CDR1 MNHEY, CDR2 SMNVEV (reference sequence). Trimming took 6 bases from V and 3 from J; bases not matched to a gene: 10. The CDR3 is made up of 16 amino acids. CDR3 DNA: TGTGCCAGCAGCCTGACCCCGGGACAGGGAACAGATACGCAGTATTTT. Amino acids: CASSLTPGQGTDTQYF.

This chain joins TRBV7-8 and TRBJ2-3, with a weak D call TRBD1 (6 bases). Trimming removed 3 bases from V and 11 bases from J, with 21 bases in between. Germline assignment: CDR1 SGHVS and CDR2 FQNEAQ. The CDR3 is made up of 15 amino acids. Written as DNA, the CDR3 is TGTGCCAGCAGCTTCTTGGGGGCAGACAATGCTTTGCAGTATTTT. Residues: CASSFLGADNALQYF.

This rearrangement joins TRBV18 to TRBJ1-6; 8 positions agree with TRBD1. Germline lookup yields CDR1 KGHSH and CDR2 LQKENI. The length of the CDR3 is 17 residues. After removal of 6 bases from V and 6 bases from J, the junction contained 13 bases not matched to a gene. CDR3 in amino acids: CASSLNRGQGGNSPLHF. The CDR3 DNA reads TGTGCCAGCTCGCTCAACCGAGGACAGGGTGGTAATTCACCCCTCCACTTT.

The CDR3 DNA is TGTGCCAGCAGCTTGGTAGGGGGAACCAACACTGAAGCTTTCTTT. Its protein is CASSLVGGTNTEAFF. The chain links TRBV5-6 to TRBJ1-1; tentatively, D is TRBD1 (6 bases). The CDR3 spans 15 residues. Germline CDR1 and CDR2: SGHDT and YYEEEE. V shed 0 bases and J shed 2 bases, with 11 bases lying between them.

This rearrangement joins TRBV5-1 to TRBJ2-5; 8 bases are shared with TRBD2. V trimming: 4 bases; J trimming: 4 bases; junction bases outside the gene matches: 12. Germline values: CDR1 SGHRS, CDR2 YFSETQ. There are 16 residues in the CDR3. The DNA of the CDR3 is TGCGCCAGCAGCGAGGCGGGGGGCGCATTCCGAGAGACCCAGTACTTC. It yields the protein CASSEAGGAFRETQYF. The whole variable domain, remainder taken from reference TRBV5-1 and TRBJ2-5, is KAGVTQTPRYLIKTRGQQVTLSCSPISGHRSVSWYQQTPGQGLQFLFEYFSETQRNKGNFPGRFSGRQFSNSRSEMNVSTLELGDSALYLCASSEAGGAFRETQYFGPGTRLLVL.

As DNA, the CDR3 is TGTGCCAGTCTCCCTAGTGCGGGGAGCTCCTACGAGCAGTACTTC. As protein: CASLPSAGSSYEQYF. The rearrangement uses TRBV19 and TRBJ2-7; D perhaps matches TRBD2 (6 bases). This CDR3 spans 15 amino acids. Germline values: CDR1 LNHDA, CDR2 SQIVND (reference sequence). Trimming removed 8 bases at V and 0 bases at J, with 17 bases between.

The chain is built from TRBV4-3 and TRBJ1-6; D is ambiguous. The V end lost 0 bases, the J end lost 7 bases, and 13 bases lay between the germline ends. CDR1 LGHNA and CDR2 YSLEER come from the germline V gene. The CDR3 length is 16 residues. The CDR3 nucleotides are TGCGCCAGCAGCCAAGATCAATGGGGTGGGAATTCACCCCTCCACTTT. This codes for CASSQDQWGGNSPLHF.

V gene TRBV23-1 combines with J gene TRBJ1-4; 7 bases line up with TRBD1. TRBV23-1 is an ORF; its function is uncertain. This CDR3 is built from 15 residues. Trimming removed 3 bases from V and 5 bases from J; junction bases left unmatched: 6. In DNA form, the CDR3 reads TGCGCCAGCAGTCAGCCGACAGGGAGGAATGAAAAACTGTTTTTT. This sequence encodes CASSQPTGRNEKLFF.

This clone was observed a single time. The gene calls are TRBV6-6 and TRBJ2-1; tentatively, D is TRBD1 or TRBD2 (6 bases each). Between the trimmed V and J ends, which lost 7 bases and 0 bases, there was a span of 16 bases. The CDR3 covers 16 residues. Germline values: CDR1 MNHNY, CDR2 SVGAGI (reference sequence). For the CDR3, the DNA is TGTGCCAGCAACAAGAGGGGGGTCCCCTCCTACAATGAGCAGTTCTTC. Translating gives CASNKRGVPSYNEQFF.

The chain joins TRBV9 to TRBJ2-1; D might be TRBD1 or TRBD2, each matching 5 bases. This CDR3 has 15 amino acids. Germline V CDR1 and CDR2: SGDLS, YYNGEE. V was pared by 0 bases and J by 3 bases, with 10 bases between. This CDR3 reads CASSVDSGGYNEQFF. In DNA, the CDR3 is TGTGCCAGCAGCGTAGACAGTGGGGGCTACAATGAGCAGTTCTTC.

The rearrangement links TRBV5-4 to TRBJ1-1; 8 positions match TRBD1. V gave up 3 bases and J gave up 1 base; unmatched junction bases: 5. This CDR3 is 15 amino acids long. Germline V gives CDR1 SGHNT, CDR2 YYREEE (reference sequence). The chain's CDR3 is CASSSRTGRNTEAFF. In nucleotides, the CDR3 is TGTGCCAGCAGCTCCCGGACAGGGAGGAACACTGAAGCTTTCTTT.

The count of this clone is one. The chain couples TRBV28 to TRBJ1-1; no reliable D call. The CDR3 extends over 14 amino acids. Trimming took off 3 bases at V and 0 bases at J, with 8 bases between the two ends. Germline V CDR1 and CDR2: MDHEN, SYDVKM. The CDR3 region has the DNA TGTGCCAGCAGTTTCGATGGGTTGAACACTGAAGCTTTCTTT. Amino acids: CASSFDGLNTEAFF. Using reference TRBV28 and TRBJ1-1 for the parts outside the CDR3, the full variable domain is DVKVTQSSRYLVKRTGEKVFLECVQDMDHENMFWYRQDPGLGLRLIYFSYDVKMKEKGDIPEGYSVSREKKERFSLILESASTNQTSMYLCASSFDGLNTEAFFGQGTRLTVV.

The V and J genes are TRBV2 and TRBJ2-7; D not resolved. CDR1 and CDR2 from the germline V gene are SNHLY and FYNNEI. The CDR3 is 12 amino acids. With 3 bases removed from V and 4 bases from J, the gap between germline ends came to 7 bases. CDR3 coding DNA: TGTGCCAGCAGTGAGTTGGGATACGAGCAGTACTTC. Its translation: CASSELGYEQYF.

V is TRBV9 and J is TRBJ1-3; tentative D call: TRBD1 (6 bases). Deletions cut 4 bases from V and 2 bases from J, with 19 bases between. The CDR3 contains 17 residues. Germline V gene lookup returns CDR1 SGDLS and CDR2 YYNGEE. The CDR3 sequence: CASSPWGGGKPGNTIYF. The CDR3 region has the DNA TGTGCCAGCAGCCCCTGGGGAGGGGGGAAACCTGGAAACACCATATATTTT.

This chain's CDR3 is CASSPGLGRSETQYF. The CDR3 DNA reads TGTGCCAGCAGCCCGGGACTAGGGAGGTCGGAGACCCAGTACTTC. The chain recombines TRBV14 with TRBJ2-5; 8 bases are a match to TRBD2. The ends lost 4 bases at V and 5 bases at J; junction bases unmatched: 9. The germline CDR1 and CDR2 sequences are SGHDN and FVKESK. This CDR3 has 15 residues. Full variable domain (missing parts from reference TRBV14 and TRBJ2-5): EAGVTQFPSHSVIEKGQTVTLRCDPISGHDNLYWYRRVMGKEIKFLLHFVKESKQDESGMPNNRFLAERTGGTYSTLKVQPAELEDSGVYFCASSPGLGRSETQYFGPGTRLLVL.

This clone was detected a few times. The V and J genes are TRBV28 and TRBJ1-3, with unresolved D. Germline-derived CDR1 and CDR2 are MDHEN and SYDVKM. The CDR3 has 12 residues. Trimming took 4 bases from V and 7 from J, leaving 8 bases between them. Here the CDR3 reads CASSSGRNTIYF. The CDR3 DNA is TGTGCCAGCAGTTCCGGCCGGAACACCATATATTTT.

This chain links TRBV5-6 with TRBJ2-2; D is possibly TRBD2 (5 bases). The CDR3 spans 15 residues. V lost 4 bases and J lost 4, with 14 bases in between. Per the germline V gene, CDR1 is SGHDT and CDR2 is YYEEEE. Here the CDR3 DNA reads TGTGCCAGCAGCCCCCGGGGTGGGTTCACCGGGGAGCTGTTTTTT. Amino acids: CASSPRGGFTGELFF.

The chain links TRBV12-3 or TRBV12-4 to TRBJ2-2; the D is unclear. CDR3 length: 12 amino acids. Trimming cost V 3 bases and J 6 bases, with 5 bases left between them. In DNA form, the CDR3 reads TGTGCCAGCAGTTTTAGTGCCGGGGAGCTGTTTTTT. Amino acid sequence: CASSFSAGELFF.

This chain links TRBV5-1 with TRBJ2-2; no definite D call. Looked up from germline, CDR1 is SGHRS and CDR2 is YFSETQ. The CDR3 sequence is 13 residues long. V was shortened by 2 bases and J by 2 bases, with 4 bases between the two germline ends. CDR3 DNA sequence: TGCGCCAGCAGCTTACCAAACACCGGGGAGCTGTTTTTT. Its translation is CASSLPNTGELFF.

J is TRBJ2-4 and V is TRBV5-4; D could derive from TRBD1 or TRBD2 (5 bases each). The CDR3 totals 13 residues. Germline V CDR1 and CDR2: SGHNT, YYREEE (reference sequence). Trimming removed 4 bases at V and 4 bases at J, with 9 bases between. DNA for the CDR3: TGTGCCAGCAGCGGATGGGGGAAAAACATTCAGTACTTC. This sequence encodes CASSGWGKNIQYF.